This TCR beta chain is drawn from a study of CD8 T cells in Susac syndrome. Study observations and caveats: The TCR sequencing and HLA analysis in the study involved a relatively small number of individuals, as the study acknowledged.

The V gene's germline CDR1 is LNHDA and CDR2 SQIVND (reference sequence). This CDR3 region has 13 residues. The V end lost 0 bases, the J end lost 2 bases, and 2 bases lay between the germline ends. When the RNA was reverse transcribed, random hexamers were used with an input of 0.5 to 1 ug. The authors amplified TCR beta CDR3 across 54 Vbeta and 13 Jbeta using immunoSEQ multiplex PCR. TCRdb re-analysed the immunoSEQ multiplex PCR reads in MiXCR, keeping a single row per CDR3 protein. The table shows approximately 110,000 distinct CDR3 sequences, with about 92% occurring only once. Note on this clonotype: Antigen unknown.

The clonotype comes from a human donor with multiple sclerosis. What was sequenced was CD8+ T cells from PBMCs. V is TRBV19 and J is TRBJ1-5; D is undetermined. CDR3 sequence (DNA): TGTGCCAGTAGTATAGAGGGCAATCAGCCCCAGCATTTT. Amino acid sequence: CASSIEGNQPQHF.